This TCR beta chain was observed in a study of blood T cells in healthy people across ages (dated by TCRdb to the mid-2010s). General notes on the study: In model experiments, template switching captured about one uniquely barcoded TCR beta cDNA molecule for every two T cells. Age-related changes in TCR beta repertoire diversity were measured in the study by deep sequencing normalized with unique cDNA molecular identifiers. Donors were grouped into four age groups: young (average roughly 16 years), middle-aged (roughly 38), aged (62) and long-lived (approximately 78). The study analyzed two additional independent replicas of 1 million unique cDNA reads from the same blood draw for two donors, one aged 18 to 30 and one aged 80 or older. To avoid experimental bias, donors of different ages were spread randomly across the sequencing lanes. Study-level results and caveats: Observed TCR beta diversity correlated strongly with the percentage of naive T cells measured by flow cytometry. Estimates of total diversity from one million sequenced T cells were regarded as lower bounds and underestimates. Because donor CMV infection status was unknown, age-related changes in expanded clonotypes were potentially confounded. As age increased, observed TCR beta diversity per million T cells dropped in a roughly linear way, and a significant reduction was already evident by age about 40. Compared with the aged group, the long-lived group had more naive CD4+ T cells, fewer expanded clones and increased TCR diversity, suggesting age selection. Since profiling was done on bulk unsorted PBMCs, naive and antigen-experienced compartments could not be conclusively compared.

Receptor amplification or capture employed 5' RACE. Sequencing used an Illumina HiSeq 2500. A second PCR of roughly 7 to 11 cycles was performed with a sample-barcoded 5' primer and a J-beta primer mix. Each TCR beta cDNA molecule received a unique molecular identifier from a template-switch 5' adaptor carrying 12 random nucleotides. At least 2.5 million CDR3-containing paired-end reads were obtained from each sample. The Mint cDNA synthesis kit, primed by a TRBC-specific oligonucleotide, was used to synthesize first-strand cDNA from all RNA. Following uracil-DNA glycosylase treatment, all cDNA underwent a first 18-cycle PCR with the universal primers M1SS and BC2_uni_R. The source study handled its data this way. Each sample was normalized by randomly selecting 1 million high-quality reads, each carrying a distinct molecular identifier. Instead of being binned into consensus sequences, reads that shared molecular identifiers were thrown out. CDR3 identification, clonotype clustering and error correction used MiTCR with a Q25 quality threshold and the strictest error-elimination algorithm. A nonparametric unseen species model with Euler transformation was used to estimate a lower bound on total TCR beta diversity. TCRdb trimmed public reads at Q25 via fastp, called clones via MiXCR and kept in-frame beta chains. Every entry covers one CDR3 protein and lists the most common genes and DNA from its rows. TCRdb, not the original authors, processed these V and J calls. In all, the sample holds some 1,500,000 distinct CDR3 sequences, and approximately 39% of those were seen once. The ten largest clones take up about 4.1% of the sample.

The 39 donors, aged about 6 to 95 years, were systemically healthy Caucasian individuals from Russia. Roughly 10 milliliters of peripheral blood were drawn from each donor into EDTA-treated Vacutainer tubes. Ficoll-Paque density-gradient centrifugation was used to isolate PBMCs, with at least 6.5 million per sample. Trizol reagent was used to extract total RNA from the PBMCs, yielding at least 5 micrograms per sample. For every donor, flow cytometry on a PBMC aliquot measured the percentage of naive CD45RAhigh/CD27high T cells. For this chain, trimming is 3 bases at the V end and 11 bases at the J end, and the number of junction bases without a gene match is 8. The CDR3 goes from the cysteine to the phenylalanine over 14 residues. Solely the CDR3 DNA is kept, with 42 bases framed from the first base. The CDR1 and CDR2 encoded by the germline V gene (reference sequence) are MNHEY and SMNVEV. Only a few counts were recorded for this clonotype. It has no known antigen specificity. Nothing much larger sits one base from this clone, and base qualities are not available.

The sequence derives from a woman under 30 in good health. Material for sequencing was blood. The V and J genes are TRBV27 and TRBJ1-4; the junction holds 8 bases that match TRBD1. The sequenced DNA is TGTGCCAGCAGTTTTGGACAGGGATTAGGGAAACTGTTTTTT. This yields the protein CASSFGQGLGKLFF.